Below are 5 T cell receptor beta chains sequenced from a single sample in a study of blood T cell repertoires in COVID-19. Libraries were prepared by immunoSEQ multiplex PCR; TCRdb keeps only in-frame clonotypes and omits some of them. Among a few hundred thousand clones listed, roughly 90% were seen once. The specimen sequenced was peripheral blood. The receptor set was obtained from a woman in her thirties with COVID-19, enrolled during active disease.

This clone appeared a few times. This chain links TRBV9 with TRBJ1-2; perhaps TRBD1 as D (6 bases). This CDR3 contains 15 residues. Germline CDR1 reads SGDLS; CDR2 reads YYNGEE. V gave up 4 bases and J gave up 5 bases, with 18 bases separating them. CDR3 loop: CASSSTGHCGYGYTF. CDR3 bases: TGTGCCAGCAGCTCGACAGGACATTGTGGATATGGCTACACCTTC. The full variable domain, rest sourced from reference TRBV9 and TRBJ1-2, is DSGVTQTPKHLITATGQRVTLRCSPRSGDLSVYWYQQSLDQGLQFLIQYYNGEERAKGNILERFSAQQFPDLHSELNLSSLELGDSALYFCASSSTGHCGYGYTFGSGTRLTVV.

This clone has just a few counts. Other DNA sequences in the sample encode the same CDR3. The V and J genes are TRBV2 and TRBJ1-3, with 7 bases that match TRBD1. The germline V gene has CDR1 SNHLY and CDR2 FYNNEI. V dropped 9 bases and J dropped 0; count of bases not matched to a gene: 2. This CDR3 spans 13 amino acids. In nucleotides, the CDR3 is TGTGCCAGTCGACAGGGCTCTGGAAACACCATATATTTT. Amino acid sequence: CASRQGSGNTIYF.

The V call is TRBV19, the J call TRBJ1-2; 10 nucleotides align to TRBD1. From germline, CDR1 is LNHDA and CDR2 SQIVND (reference sequence). CDR3 size: 18 residues. The trim removed 2 bases at V and 2 bases at J, leaving 11 bases unmatched. The CDR3 DNA reads as TGTGCCAGTAGTATATTATTTGGACAGGGGGAATCGAACTATGGCTACACCTTC. Encoded protein: CASSILFGQGESNYGYTF.

V is TRBV6-2 or TRBV6-3 and J is TRBJ2-7; TRBD1 matches at 10 bases. Germline values: CDR1 MNHEY, CDR2 SVGEGT. The trim removed 5 bases at V and 5 bases at J, leaving 6 bases unmatched. This CDR3 is 14 amino acids long. CDR3 region: CASSARDRGHEQYF. As DNA, the CDR3 is TGTGCCAGCAGTGCCCGGGACAGGGGCCACGAGCAGTACTTC.

This sequence joins TRBV11-1 and TRBJ2-3; possible D gene TRBD1, 6 bases. V lost 2 bases, J lost 5 bases, and 11 bases lay in between. The germline V gene encodes CDR1 SGHAT and CDR2 FQDESV (reference sequence). CDR3 length: 14 residues. CDR3 residues: CASSLQGQRDTQYF. The CDR3 nucleotides read TGTGCCAGCAGCTTACAGGGGCAGAGAGATACGCAGTATTTT.